These 13 T cell receptor beta chains originate from one sample sequenced in a study of blood T cell repertoires in COVID-19. Generated by immunoSEQ multiplex PCR, the TCRdb table keeps only in-frame clones and is missing some. The table lists about 77,000 clones, more than 80% of them singletons. Material for sequencing was peripheral blood. The receptors derive from a woman aged 70-85 years with acute or convalescent COVID-19.

This chain connects TRBV6-5 to TRBJ2-5; tentatively, D is TRBD2 (6 bases). Trimming removed 3 bases from V and 9 bases from J, with 17 bases in between. CDR1 is MNHEY, CDR2 SVGAGI, per germline. The CDR3 spans 14 residues. DNA for the CDR3: TGTGCCAGCAGTTATGTTTCGGGGGTCATGGCCCAGTACTTC. This gives the protein CASSYVSGVMAQYF.

This clone was observed a single time. The gene calls are TRBV6-2 or TRBV6-3 and TRBJ1-1; the match to TRBD1 covers 9 bases. The V segment lost 2 bases and the J segment 5 bases; nucleotides outside the gene matches: 3. Germline V gene data show CDR1 as MNHEY and CDR2 as SVGEGT. The CDR3 consists of 14 residues. The CDR3 coding sequence is TGTGCCAGCAGTTACACGGACAGGGGAACTGAAGCTTTCTTT. It is translated as CASSYTDRGTEAFF.

The chain joins TRBV7-3 to TRBJ2-4; 9 bases are shared with TRBD1. J was trimmed by 5 bases and V by 5 bases; bases with no gene match: 13. The CDR3 is made up of 17 amino acids. Germline-derived CDR1 and CDR2 are SGHTA and FQGTGA. In DNA form, the CDR3 reads TGTGCCAGCAGCGTAAGAACGGACAGGGGCCGGGAAAACATTCAGTACTTC. It translates to CASSVRTDRGRENIQYF.

The V call is TRBV9, the J call TRBJ2-3; TRBD2 aligns across 15 bases. CDR3 length: 17 residues. Germline V CDR1 and CDR2: SGDLS, YYNGEE. Trimming at V came to 6 bases and at J to 1 base, leaving 6 bases not matched to a gene. CDR3 sequence (DNA): TGTGCCAGCACCCGGACTAGCGGGGGGGCGGGCACAGATACGCAGTATTTT. It specifies CASTRTSGGAGTDTQYF.

V usage is TRBV5-4 and J usage is TRBJ1-2; possibly TRBD1 for D (5 bases). V was trimmed by 6 bases and J by 8 bases, leaving 17 bases between them. The V gene's germline CDR1 is SGHNT and CDR2 YYREEE (reference sequence). The CDR3 sequence is 13 residues long. The CDR3 sequence: CASTWVGVQGYTF. The CDR3 DNA follows: TGTGCCAGCACGTGGGTAGGGGTGCAGGGCTACACCTTC.

The chain links TRBV10-1 to TRBJ2-4, with TRBD2 matching over 8 bases. V dropped 0 bases and J dropped 0; count of bases not matched to a gene: 1. The length of the CDR3 is 16 residues. Germline values: CDR1 WNHNN, CDR2 SYGVQD (reference sequence). The CDR3 reads CASSESAGVAKNIQYF. Here the CDR3 DNA reads TGCGCCAGCAGTGAGTCAGCGGGGGTAGCCAAAAACATTCAGTACTTC.

This chain joins TRBV5-4 and TRBJ2-3; TRBD2 might be the D (6 bases). The germline V gene encodes CDR1 SGHNT and CDR2 YYREEE (reference sequence). Trimming stripped 4 bases from V and 2 bases from J, with 20 bases between. The CDR3 spans 17 residues. In nucleotides, the CDR3 is TGTGCCAGCAGCCACCCCGGGGGTCGCTTCAACACAGATACGCAGTATTTT. Translation: CASSHPGGRFNTDTQYF.

This clone was counted once. The chain carries TRBV19 and TRBJ1-2; possible D gene TRBD1, 5 bases. Germline CDR1 is LNHDA and CDR2 is SQIVND (reference sequence). CDR3 length: 15 amino acids. V lost 3 bases and J lost 1, with 12 bases in between. The CDR3 DNA reads TGTGCCAGTAGTATGCAGGGCAGTTTTAACTATGGCTACACCTTC. Residues: CASSMQGSFNYGYTF.

This chain uses TRBV4-1 with TRBJ2-7, with 9 bases lining up with TRBD1. The CDR3 sequence is 17 residues long. The J segment lost 6 bases and the V segment lost 0 bases, leaving 12 bases of the junction unmatched. The germline gives CDR1 MGHRA, CDR2 YSYEKL. The CDR3 DNA is TGCGCCAGCAGCCAAGAACGAGGCGGGACAGGGTCATCCGAGCAGTACTTC. Translation gives CASSQERGGTGSSEQYF.

Of note for this clone: The sample carries other DNA sequences with the same CDR3. This chain uses TRBV18 with TRBJ1-1; perhaps TRBD1 as D (5 bases). Trimming removed 1 base from V and 0 bases from J, with 12 bases in between. The CDR3 extends over 16 amino acids. Germline V gene sequence: CDR1 KGHSH, CDR2 LQKENI. The CDR3 DNA reads TGTGCCAGCTCACCACGGGGGGGACCCATGAACACTGAAGCTTTCTTT. This codes for CASSPRGGPMNTEAFF.

The chain links TRBV27 to TRBJ1-2; unclear D gene. The germline V gene has CDR1 MNHEY and CDR2 SMNVEV (reference sequence). The CDR3 contains 13 residues. V was trimmed by 2 bases and J by 4 bases, leaving 8 bases between them. The CDR3 spells CASSLRPGYGYTF. Here the CDR3 DNA reads TGTGCCAGCAGTTTACGGCCAGGCTATGGCTACACCTTC.

The table lists this clone with a few counts. The chain uses TRBV7-9 and TRBJ1-1; possible D gene TRBD1, 5 bases. The germline V gene encodes CDR1 SEHNR and CDR2 FQNEAQ (reference sequence). The CDR3 is made up of 15 amino acids. Trimming left V 4 bases short and J 1 base short, with 13 bases between. CDR3 sequence reads: CASSSGHFSNTEAFF. In nucleotides, the CDR3 is TGTGCCAGCAGCTCAGGACACTTCTCGAACACTGAAGCTTTCTTT. The full variable domain, with the rest looked up from reference TRBV7-9 and TRBJ1-1, is DTGVSQNPRHKITKRGQNVTFRCDPISEHNRLYWYRQTLGQGPEFLTYFQNEAQLEKSRLLSDRFSAERPKGSFSTLEIQRTEQGDSAMYLCASSSGHFSNTEAFFGQGTRLTVV.

The rearrangement links TRBV18 to TRBJ1-5; a weak D match, TRBD1 (5 bases). Trimming took 6 bases from V and 6 from J, leaving 18 bases between them. The CDR3 totals 15 residues. Germline loops: CDR1 KGHSH, CDR2 LQKENI. CDR3 DNA sequence: TGTGCCAGCTCCCAGGATCAGGGTGTGGGTCAGCCCCAGCATTTT. Translated: CASSQDQGVGQPQHF.